This T cell receptor beta chain was sequenced for a study of blood T cells in healthy people across ages. Study-level points and caveats: The fall in TCR beta diversity per million T cells was roughly linear with age. Estimates of diversity drawn from one million T cells were considered underestimates. Long-lived donors exceeded aged donors in naive CD4+ cells and diversity.

A second PCR, run for about 6 to 12 cycles, used a sample-barcoded 5' primer plus a J-beta primer mix. Each cDNA molecule was tagged by a template-switch adaptor that had 12 random nucleotides. TCRdb re-called the 5' RACE reads with MiXCR, one entry per CDR3 protein. In the table there are approximately 690,000 distinct CDR3 sequences, roughly two fifths of which are singletons. A remark on this clonotype: Its antigen remains unknown.

CDR3 length equals 17 residues. Germline-derived CDR1 and CDR2 are SGHNT and YENEEA. V was pared by 1 base and J by 2 bases, with 9 bases of the junction left unmatched. The sequence derives from an elderly man in good health. The sequencing sample was made of blood. The chain employs TRBV11-3 and TRBJ2-5, with TRBD2 identical over 8 bases. In nucleotides, the CDR3 is TGTGCCAGCAGCTTAGGTGGAGCGGGAGTTGAGCAAGAGACCCAGTACTTC. Amino acid sequence: CASSLGGAGVEQETQYF.